The entry below gives a single T cell receptor beta chain sequence along with its context. Its target antigen remains unknown. Base qualities are missing; no much larger clone stands one base away. These data originate in a study of T cells in Graves' hyperthyroidism and ophthalmopathy (dated by TCRdb to about 2019). For context, the study as a whole: Peripheral blood samples were taken at initial diagnosis, before any treatment was given. Prospective prediction of ophthalmopathy was tested in an independent validation cohort consisting of some 20 hyperthyroidism patients and 15 or so patients who later progressed to ophthalmopathy. After blood sampling, hyperthyroidism patients were treated with methimazole at a starting dose of 30 mg daily, and ophthalmopathy patients were treated with high-dose intravenous methylprednisolone. To identify TCR V-J signatures that set the groups apart, the researchers used a discovery cohort of approximately 98 patients, made up of some 41 with Graves' ophthalmopathy and 55 to 65 with stable Graves' hyperthyroidism. In addition, the study compared T-cell repertoires in thyroid tissue and in blood from several Graves' hyperthyroidism patients. TCR Vbeta CDR3 sequencing of some 140 peripheral blood samples (over 40 ophthalmopathy, 75 to 85 hyperthyroidism and some 17 progressor patients) is reported in the paper. The 100 or so discovery patients were divided at random into training and test sets in a 7:3 ratio.

Broader findings and caveats from the paper: Blood samples also contained most of the expanded thyroid clonotypes (frequency above 0.001), which suggests that blood repertoires may reflect thyroid immune responses. A model built on a 13 V-J signature distinguished ophthalmopathy from stable hyperthyroidism, reaching 85% to 90% sensitivity and about 81% specificity in cross-validation and 80%/75% in testing. Sample size was not statistically predetermined, and investigators were not blinded to group allocation. In validation, the model predicted progression to ophthalmopathy with just under 71% sensitivity and 72.22% specificity, a median of 6.5 months before onset.

From cysteine to phenylalanine, the CDR3 is 14 amino acids long. Only CDR3 DNA is held: 42 bases, read in frame from base 1. V trim: 0 bases; J trim: 6 bases; unmatched bases: 4. CDR1 and CDR2, looked up from the germline V gene (reference sequence), are DFQATT and SNEGSKA. TCR beta CDR3 regions were amplified from RNA transcripts. For the first round of RT-PCR on the TCR CDR3, the HTBI primer set was used together with the Qiagen OneStep RT-PCR kit. Libraries were constructed in a second round of multiplex PCR, after which size selection and purification were carried out. Libraries were sequenced paired-end with 100 bp reads on an Illumina HiSeq2000. The published analysis was carried out like this. SOAPnuke was used to process the raw data, removing reads that contained adapters or uncalled bases, had a mean Phred below 15, or lacked an exact match to the constant primer or identifier. COPE v1.2.5 was used to merge the high-quality paired reads, and each unique nucleotide sequence was defined as a clonotype. MiTCR v1.1 was used to align clonotypes to the IMGT TRBV, TRBD and TRBJ reference segments. The analysis included only V-J combinations with a frequency above 0.0001, which together covered 98% to 99.2% of the repertoires. A TCS score was defined as the ratio between F50 (clonal expansion) and ExV (chaos), using BLOSUM62-based TCRdist between CDR3 peptides within each V-J. Welch's t-statistics and random forest reduced around 550 V-J features to 10 to 15, which were used in a naive Bayes classifier (R e1071). TCRdb reworked the public reads: Q25 trimming with fastp, MiXCR clone assembly, productive beta chains retained. Merged by CDR3 protein, the rows form single entries marked with the most common genes and DNA. These V and J calls are TCRdb output, not the study's own analysis. Present in this sample are around 580,000 distinct CDR3 sequences, roughly 17% of which were seen just once. The ten largest clonotypes hold roughly 18% of the sample.

Graves' hyperthyroidism was defined as stable when no progression to ophthalmopathy occurred over 18 months of follow-up. Hyperthyroidism patients were newly diagnosed, with disease duration under 2 months, and aged 18 to 65 years. Any patient with an uncontrolled infection, another autoimmune disease, pregnancy or lactation was excluded. Diagnoses relied on clinical symptoms, serum thyroxine and TRAb, thyroid ultrasound and orbital computed tomography. Ficoll-Paque density gradient centrifugation was used to isolate PBMCs from around 10 ml of fresh peripheral blood. Total RNA was extracted using Trizol reagent, and RNA quality was assessed on an Agilent 2100 Bioanalyzer.

Source material: blood. The TCR comes from a woman under 30 with Graves' hyperthyroidism. The chain uses TRBV20-1 and TRBJ1-4, with TRBD1 matching 7 junction bases. The CDR3 protein: CSAREARGDEKLFF. The DNA reads as follows: TGCAGTGCTAGAGAGGCCAGGGGGGATGAAAAACTGTTTTTT.